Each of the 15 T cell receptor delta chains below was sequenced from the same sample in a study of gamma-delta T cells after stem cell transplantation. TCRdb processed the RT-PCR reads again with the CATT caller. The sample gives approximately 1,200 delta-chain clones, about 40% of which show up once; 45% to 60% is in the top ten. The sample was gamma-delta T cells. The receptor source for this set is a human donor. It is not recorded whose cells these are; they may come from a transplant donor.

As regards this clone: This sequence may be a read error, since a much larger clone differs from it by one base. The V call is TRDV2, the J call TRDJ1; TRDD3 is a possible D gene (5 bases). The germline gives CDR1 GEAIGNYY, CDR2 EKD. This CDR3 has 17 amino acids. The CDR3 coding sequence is TGTGCCTGTGACGGTCTAAGGGGGGCCACGGACACCGATAAACACATCTTT. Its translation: CACDGLRGATDTDKHIF.

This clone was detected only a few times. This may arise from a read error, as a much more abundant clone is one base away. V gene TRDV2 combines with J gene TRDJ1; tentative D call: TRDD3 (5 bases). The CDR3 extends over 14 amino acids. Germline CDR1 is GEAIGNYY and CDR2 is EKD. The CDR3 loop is CACDTAGSRDKLTF. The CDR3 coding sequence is TGTGCCTGTGACACGGCGGGATCCCGCGATAAACTCACCTTT.

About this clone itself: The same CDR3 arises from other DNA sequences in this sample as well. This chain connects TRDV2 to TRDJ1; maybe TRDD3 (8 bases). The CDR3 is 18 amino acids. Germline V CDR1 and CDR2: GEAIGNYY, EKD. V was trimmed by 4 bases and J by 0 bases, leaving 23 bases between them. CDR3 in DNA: TGTGCCTGTGATACCCCCTTCCTTGGGGGATCCTACACCGATAAACTCATCTTT. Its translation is CACDTPFLGGSYTDKLIF.

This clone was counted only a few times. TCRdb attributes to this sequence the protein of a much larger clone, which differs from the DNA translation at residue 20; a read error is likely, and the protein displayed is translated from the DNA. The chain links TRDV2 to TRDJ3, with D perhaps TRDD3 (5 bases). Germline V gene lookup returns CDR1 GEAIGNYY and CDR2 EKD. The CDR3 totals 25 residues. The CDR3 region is CACDTVSGWVTPLRLSSWDPRQMFF. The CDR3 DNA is TGTGCCTGTGACACCGTGAGTGGCTGGGTGACCCCGCTTCGTTTATCGTCCTGGGACCCCCGACAGATGTTTTTC.

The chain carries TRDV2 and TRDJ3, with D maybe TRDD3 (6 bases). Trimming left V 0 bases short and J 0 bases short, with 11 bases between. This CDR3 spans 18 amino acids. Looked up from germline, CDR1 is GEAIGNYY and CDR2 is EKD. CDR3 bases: TGTGCCTGTGACACCGCTGGGGAAATCTCCTGGGACACCCGACAGATGTTTTTC. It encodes CACDTAGEISWDTRQMFF.

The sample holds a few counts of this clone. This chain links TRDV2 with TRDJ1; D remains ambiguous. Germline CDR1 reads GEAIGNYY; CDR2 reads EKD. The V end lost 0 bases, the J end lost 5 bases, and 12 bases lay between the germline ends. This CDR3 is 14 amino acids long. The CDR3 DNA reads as TGTGCCTGTGACACCGTCGGGACCCGGGATAAACTCATCTTT. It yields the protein CACDTVGTRDKLIF.

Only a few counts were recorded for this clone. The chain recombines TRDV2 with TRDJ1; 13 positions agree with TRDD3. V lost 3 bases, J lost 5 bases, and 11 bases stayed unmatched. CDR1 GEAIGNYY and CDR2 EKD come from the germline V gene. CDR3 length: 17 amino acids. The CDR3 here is CACDAIVLGDTTDKLIF. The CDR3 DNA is TGTGCCTGTGACGCCATTGTACTGGGGGATACGACTGATAAACTCATCTTT.

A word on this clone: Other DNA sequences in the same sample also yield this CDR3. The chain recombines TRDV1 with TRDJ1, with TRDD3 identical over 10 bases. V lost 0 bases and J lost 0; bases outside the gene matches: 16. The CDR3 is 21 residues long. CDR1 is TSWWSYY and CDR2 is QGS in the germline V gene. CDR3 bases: TGTGCTCTTGGGGAACTGCCCTCTTGGGGGATACTTCCATTCTACACCGATAAACTCATCTTT. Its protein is CALGELPSWGILPFYTDKLIF.

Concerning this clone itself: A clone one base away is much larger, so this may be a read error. The CDR3 protein is CACDCLRGATDTDKLIF. DNA for the CDR3: TGTGCCTGTGACTGTCTAAGGGGGGCCACGGACACCGATAAACTCATCTTT. The V call is TRDV2, the J call TRDJ1, with D maybe TRDD3 (5 bases). The CDR3 runs to 17 residues. V shed 3 bases and J shed 0 bases, with 19 bases lying between them. The germline gives CDR1 GEAIGNYY, CDR2 EKD.

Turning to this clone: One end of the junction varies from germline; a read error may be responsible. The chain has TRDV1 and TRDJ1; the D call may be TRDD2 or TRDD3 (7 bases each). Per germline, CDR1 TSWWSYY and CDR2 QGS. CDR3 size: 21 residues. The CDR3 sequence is CALGEDSFLLPYWGPPGKLTF. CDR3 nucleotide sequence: TGTGCTCTTGGGGAAGACTCCTTCCTGCTGCCTTACTGGGGCCCTCCGGGTAAACTCACCTTT.

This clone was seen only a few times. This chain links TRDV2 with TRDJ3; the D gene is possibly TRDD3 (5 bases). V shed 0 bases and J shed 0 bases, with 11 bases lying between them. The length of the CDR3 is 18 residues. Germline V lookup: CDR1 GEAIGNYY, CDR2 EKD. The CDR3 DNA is TGTGCCTGTGACACCGTGGGGAACAGCTCCTGGGACACCCGACAGATGTTTTTC. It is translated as CACDTVGNSSWDTRQMFF.

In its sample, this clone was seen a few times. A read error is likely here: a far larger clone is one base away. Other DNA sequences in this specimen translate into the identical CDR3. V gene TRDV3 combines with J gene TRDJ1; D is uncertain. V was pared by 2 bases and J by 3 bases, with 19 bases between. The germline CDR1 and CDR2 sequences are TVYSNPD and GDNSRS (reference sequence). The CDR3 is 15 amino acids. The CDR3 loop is CAFETPISHADKLIF. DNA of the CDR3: TGTGCCTTTGAGACCCCCATATCCCACGCCGATAAACTCATCTTT.

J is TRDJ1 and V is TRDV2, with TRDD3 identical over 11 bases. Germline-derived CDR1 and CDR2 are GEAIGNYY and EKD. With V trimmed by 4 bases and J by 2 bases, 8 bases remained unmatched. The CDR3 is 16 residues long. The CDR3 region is CACESMGDTGTDKLIF. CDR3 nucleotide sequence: TGTGCCTGTGAGTCAATGGGGGATACGGGAACCGATAAACTCATCTTT.

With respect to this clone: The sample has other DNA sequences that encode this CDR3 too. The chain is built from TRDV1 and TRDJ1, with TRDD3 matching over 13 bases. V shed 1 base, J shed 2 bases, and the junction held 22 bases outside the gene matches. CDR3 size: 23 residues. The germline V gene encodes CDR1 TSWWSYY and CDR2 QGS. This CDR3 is CALGEPPLFPPYWGIRQTDKLIF. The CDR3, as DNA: TGTGCTCTTGGGGAACCTCCCCTCTTCCCGCCTTACTGGGGGATACGCCAGACCGATAAACTCATCTTT.

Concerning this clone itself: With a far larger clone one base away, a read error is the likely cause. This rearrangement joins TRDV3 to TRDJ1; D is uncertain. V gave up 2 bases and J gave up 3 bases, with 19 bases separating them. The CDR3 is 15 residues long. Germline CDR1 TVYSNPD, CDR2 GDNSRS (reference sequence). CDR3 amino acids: CAFEAPISHADKLIF. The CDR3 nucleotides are TGTGCCTTTGAGGCCCCTATATCCCACGCCGATAAACTCATCTTT.